The 3 T cell receptor beta chains below were found in one sample sequenced in a study of regulatory T cells in long-lasting Graves disease listed by TCRdb under 2021. This sample's time point label indicates: persistent/refractory GD, antithyroid drugs over 5 years with positive TRAb. For both TCR sequencing and RNA sequencing, RNA was extracted from PBMCs using TRIzol. Library preparation employed multiplex PCR. These reads were obtained on an Illumina HiSeq 4000. TCR beta libraries were built with iRepertoire HTBI primers and Arm-PCR amplification of CDR3 regions. The public reads were quality trimmed at Q25 with fastp and then assembled into clones with MiXCR by TCRdb, keeping productive beta chains. CDR3 protein duplicates are merged, each entry listing the most common genes and DNA. The sample table shows a few hundred thousand distinct CDR3 sequences, and around a quarter are seen once. Together, the top ten hold approximately 28% of the sample.

Specimen: peripheral blood mononuclear cells (PBMCs), collected when the disease was refractory, from a patient treated with antithyroid drugs. The receptor source for this set is a female donor with Graves disease.

V and J are TRBV6-2 or TRBV6-3 and TRBJ1-5; either TRBD1 or TRBD2 may fit D (6 bases each). The J call may be mistaken, given a closer DNA end match to TRBJ2-3. The germline V gene has CDR1 MNHEY and CDR2 SVGEGT. The CDR3 is made up of 19 amino acids. CDR3 DNA: TGTGCCAGCAGTCACTTACTCATCCGGGGGACATCCAACAATCAGCCCCAGTATTTT. The encoded protein is CASSHLLIRGTSNNQPQYF.

The chain recombines TRBV20-1 with TRBJ2-3, with D perhaps TRBD2 (6 bases). The V gene lost 2 bases and the J gene lost 0 bases, with 9 bases spanning the gap. The CDR3 spans 14 residues. CDR1 is DFQATT, CDR2 SNEGSKA, per germline (reference sequence). The CDR3 DNA reads TGCAGTGCTAGATCCGGGACTAGCACAGATACGCAGTATTTT. It yields the protein CSARSGTSTDTQYF.

This clonotype was observed at least ten times. The rearrangement links TRBV28 to TRBJ1-2, with a possible D match to TRBD1 (6 bases). V was pared by 6 bases and J by 8 bases, with 22 bases between. Germline V gives CDR1 MDHEN, CDR2 SYDVKM. The CDR3 extends over 15 amino acids. The CDR3, as DNA: TGTGCCAGCAGCTTTCCCAAGACAGGTGAGGGCGGCTACACCTTC. The encoded protein is CASSFPKTGEGGYTF.